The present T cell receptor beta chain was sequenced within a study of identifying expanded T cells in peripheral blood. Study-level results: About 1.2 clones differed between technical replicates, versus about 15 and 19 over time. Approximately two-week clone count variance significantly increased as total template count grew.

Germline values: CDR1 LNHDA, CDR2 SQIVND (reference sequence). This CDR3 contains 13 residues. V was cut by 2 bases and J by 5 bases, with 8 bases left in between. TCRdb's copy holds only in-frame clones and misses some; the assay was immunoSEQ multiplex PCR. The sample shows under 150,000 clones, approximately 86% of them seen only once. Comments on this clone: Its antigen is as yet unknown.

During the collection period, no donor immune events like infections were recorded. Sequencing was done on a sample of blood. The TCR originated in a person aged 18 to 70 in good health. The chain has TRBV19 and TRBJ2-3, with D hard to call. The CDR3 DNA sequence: TGTGCCAGTAGTATAAACGTTTTAGATACGCAGTATTTT. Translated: CASSINVLDTQYF.